Listed below are T cell receptor beta chains from one sample, sequenced in a study of cytomegalovirus exposure and HLA in healthy donors. Assay: immunoSEQ multiplex PCR; the TCRdb copy retains only in-frame clones and omits some. Of around 96,000 clones listed, around 60% were seen once; the top ten hold 3.2%. Sequencing used PBMCs. These receptors were collected from a man between 60 and 75 years old in good health and CMV-seronegative. Each CDR3 is given with its conserved first and last residue. Fields, in order: clone size, V gene, J gene, CDR3 protein. Clone size, where shown, is once, few, many, or a class for clones that have expanded.

>once|TRBV4-1|TRBJ2-7
CASSTVMGTDRYEQYF
>NA|TRBV7-9|TRBJ1-3
CASSLGTAGNTIYF
>NA|TRBV14|TRBJ1-4
CASSQDVFGTGVATNEKLFF
>NA|TRBV11-3|TRBJ2-3
CASSLVMAADTQYF
>NA|TRBV28|TRBJ1-2
CASTQGRGYGYTF
>NA|TRBV27|TRBJ1-2
CASGPGTGWDYGYTF
>NA|TRBV18|TRBJ2-7
CASSGTGTGSSYEQYF
>NA|TRBV6-5|NA
CASGPRRGSFEQYF
>few|TRBV29-1|TRBJ2-1
CSVDGWDEQFF
>NA|TRBV5-1|TRBJ1-2
CASSLTVGDYGYTF
>NA|TRBV7-9|TRBJ2-7
CASSRNTAARYEQYF
>NA|TRBV19|TRBJ2-7
CASRASGYEQYF
>NA|TRBV19|TRBJ1-5
CASSLGDIHDQPQHF
>NA|TRBV29-1|TRBJ1-3
CSVGHRAGGGNTIYF
>NA|TRBV2|TRBJ2-3
CASISRAGVTDTQYF
>NA|TRBV10-3|TRBJ1-1
CAISAEGATEAFF
>once|TRBV11-3|TRBJ1-5
CASSLDSLSNQPQHF
>NA|TRBV29-1|TRBJ2-5
CSVEGQGVGETQYF
>NA|TRBV4-1|TRBJ1-3
CASSQDRGNRNTIYF
>NA|TRBV30|TRBJ1-1
CAWNNGDTEAFF
>NA|TRBV11-2|TRBJ1-2
CASSFSQGFSGYTF
>NA|TRBV30|TRBJ2-3
CAWVRVTGADTQYF
>NA|TRBV5-6|TRBJ1-2
CASSPLGTGNYGYTF
>NA|TRBV4-2|TRBJ2-7
CASSLSHEQYF
>NA|TRBV6-8|TRBJ2-1
CASRVLASNGQFF
>NA|TRBV2|TRBJ1-5
CASRRQGVRQPQHF
>NA|TRBV7-2|TRBJ2-7
CASSNTPGGRLYEQYF
>NA|TRBV5-1|TRBJ2-5
CASSLADRLQGETQYF
>NA|TRBV19|TRBJ2-5
CASSATGPQTQYF
>NA|TRBV9|TRBJ2-1
CASSPPSTSHSYNEQFF
>NA|TRBV5-4|TRBJ2-2
CASSPGLGRTNTGELFF
>NA|TRBV14|TRBJ2-1
CASSHHRDDNEQFF
>NA|TRBV27|TRBJ2-5
CASSLSRGRVRETQYF
>few|TRBV19|TRBJ2-1
CASGRLAGGAYNEQFF
>NA|TRBV7-9|TRBJ2-7
CSSSYWDREGEQYF
>once|TRBV5-5|TRBJ1-4
CASSGTGSNEKLFF
>NA|TRBV5-4|TRBJ1-1
CASSLVGVNTEAFF
>few|TRBV5-1|TRBJ2-1
CASSLASAGIGGEQFF
>NA|TRBV11-2|TRBJ1-1
CASSFRGNTEAFF
>NA|TRBV6-1|TRBJ2-3
CASSEARAGVTSTDTQYF
>NA|TRBV7-2|TRBJ2-7
CASSLHLAGGEQYF
>NA|TRBV28|TRBJ2-3
CASGSGGVSTDTQYF
>NA|TRBV9|TRBJ1-5
CASSLTGYQPQHF
>few|TRBV9|TRBJ1-2
CASSPGNRAHGYTF
>NA|TRBV5-6|TRBJ2-3
CASSPAGPSTDTQYF
>NA|TRBV30|TRBJ2-5
CAWSHRDRGREAQYF
>NA|TRBV19|TRBJ1-1
CASSIELRDYTEAFF
>NA|TRBV21-1|TRBJ1-2
CASRDGTSRKYGYTF
>NA|TRBV13|TRBJ2-1
CASSWTINEQFF
>few|TRBV2|TRBJ2-1
CATEGTRGTSGIYNEQFF
>NA|TRBV2|TRBJ1-2
CASSPDRGRGYTF
>NA|TRBV15|TRBJ2-7
CATSRDRAFSYEQYF
>many|TRBV10-2|TRBJ1-1
CASRYRAGTEAFF
>NA|TRBV4-2|TRBJ2-1
CASSLRGGPDNEQFF
>NA|TRBV7-3|TRBJ2-5
CASSPRTGWSETQYF
>NA|TRBV6-1|TRBJ2-2
CASSWTAFGELFF
>NA|TRBV2|TRBJ1-1
CASSLDRGNTEAFF
>NA|TRBV10-1|TRBJ2-3
CASSESMAGGWSHRGTQYF
>NA|TRBV11-3|TRBJ1-1
CASSLDRGAFF